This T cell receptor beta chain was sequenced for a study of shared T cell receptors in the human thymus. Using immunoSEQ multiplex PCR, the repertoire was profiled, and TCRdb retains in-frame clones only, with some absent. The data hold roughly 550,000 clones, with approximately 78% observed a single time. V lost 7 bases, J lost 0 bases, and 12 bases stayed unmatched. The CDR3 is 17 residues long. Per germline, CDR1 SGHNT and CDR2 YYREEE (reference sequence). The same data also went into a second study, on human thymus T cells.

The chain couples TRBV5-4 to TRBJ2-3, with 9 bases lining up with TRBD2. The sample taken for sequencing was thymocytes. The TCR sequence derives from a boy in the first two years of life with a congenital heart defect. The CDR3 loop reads CASSAGSGRPSTDTQYF. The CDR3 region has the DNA TGTGCCAGCTCAGCTGGGAGCGGGAGGCCTAGCACAGATACGCAGTATTTT.